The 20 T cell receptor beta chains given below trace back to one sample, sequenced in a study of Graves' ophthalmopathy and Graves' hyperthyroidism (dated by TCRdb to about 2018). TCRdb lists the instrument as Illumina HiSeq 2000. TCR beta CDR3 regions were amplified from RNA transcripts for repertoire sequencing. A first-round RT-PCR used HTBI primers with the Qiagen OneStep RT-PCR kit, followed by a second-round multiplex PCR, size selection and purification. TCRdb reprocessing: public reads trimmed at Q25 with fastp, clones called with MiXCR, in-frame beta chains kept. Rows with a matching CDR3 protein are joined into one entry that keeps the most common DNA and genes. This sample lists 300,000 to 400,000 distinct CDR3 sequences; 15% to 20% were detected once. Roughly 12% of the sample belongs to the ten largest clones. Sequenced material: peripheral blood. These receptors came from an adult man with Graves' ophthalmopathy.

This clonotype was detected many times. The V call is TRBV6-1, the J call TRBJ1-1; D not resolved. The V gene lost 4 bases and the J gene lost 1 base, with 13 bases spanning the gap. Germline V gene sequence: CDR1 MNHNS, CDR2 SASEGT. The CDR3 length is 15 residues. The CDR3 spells CASSGSHRTNTEAFF. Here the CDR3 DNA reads TGTGCCAGCAGTGGGAGCCATAGGACGAACACTGAAGCTTTCTTT.

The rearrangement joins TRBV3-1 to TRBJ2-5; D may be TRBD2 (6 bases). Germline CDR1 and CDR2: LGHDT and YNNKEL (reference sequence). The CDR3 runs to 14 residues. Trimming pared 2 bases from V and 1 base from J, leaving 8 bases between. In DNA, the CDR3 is TGTGCCAGCAGCCAATTGACTAGCCAAGAGACCCAGTACTTC. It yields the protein CASSQLTSQETQYF.

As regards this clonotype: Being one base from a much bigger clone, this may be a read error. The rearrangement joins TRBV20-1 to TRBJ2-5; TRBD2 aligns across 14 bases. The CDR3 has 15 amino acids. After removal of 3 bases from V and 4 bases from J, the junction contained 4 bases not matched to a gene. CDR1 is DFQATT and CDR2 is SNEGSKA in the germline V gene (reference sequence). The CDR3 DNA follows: TGCAGTGCTAGTCCGGGACTAGCGGGAGTAGAGACCCAGTACTTC. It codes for CSASPGLAGVETQYF.

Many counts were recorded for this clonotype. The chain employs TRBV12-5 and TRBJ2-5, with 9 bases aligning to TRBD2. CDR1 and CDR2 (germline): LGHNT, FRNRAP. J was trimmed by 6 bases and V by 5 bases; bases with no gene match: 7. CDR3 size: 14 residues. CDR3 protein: CASGPGTSWKTQYF. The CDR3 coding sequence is TGTGCTAGTGGTCCAGGGACTAGCTGGAAGACCCAGTACTTC.

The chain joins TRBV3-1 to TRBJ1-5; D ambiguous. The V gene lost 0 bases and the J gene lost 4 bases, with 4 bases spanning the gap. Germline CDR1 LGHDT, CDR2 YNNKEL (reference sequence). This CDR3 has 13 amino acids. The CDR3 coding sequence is TGTGCCAGCAGCCAAGATCTGAATCAGCCCCAGCATTTT. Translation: CASSQDLNQPQHF.

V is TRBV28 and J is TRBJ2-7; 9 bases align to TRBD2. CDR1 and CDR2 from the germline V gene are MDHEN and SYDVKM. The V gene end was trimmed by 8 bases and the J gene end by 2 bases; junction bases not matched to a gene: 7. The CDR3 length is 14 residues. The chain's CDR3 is CASASSGTAYEQYF. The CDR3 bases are TGTGCCAGCGCCTCTAGCGGGACGGCCTACGAGCAGTACTTC. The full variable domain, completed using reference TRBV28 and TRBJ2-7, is DVKVTQSSRYLVKRTGEKVFLECVQDMDHENMFWYRQDPGLGLRLIYFSYDVKMKEKGDIPEGYSVSREKKERFSLILESASTNQTSMYLCASASSGTAYEQYFGPGTRLTVT.

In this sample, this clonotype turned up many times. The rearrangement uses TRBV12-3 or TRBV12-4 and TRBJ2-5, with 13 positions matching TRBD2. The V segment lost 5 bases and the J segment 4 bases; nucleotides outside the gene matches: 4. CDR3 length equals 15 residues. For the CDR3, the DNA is TGTGCCAGCAGTAAGCGACTAGCGGGAGGAGAGACCCAGTACTTC. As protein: CASSKRLAGGETQYF.

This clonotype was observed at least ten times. This CDR3 is CSAKGGDQPQHF. The CDR3 region has the DNA TGCAGTGCTAAAGGGGGGGATCAGCCCCAGCATTTT. The chain recombines TRBV20-1 with TRBJ1-5, with D tentatively TRBD1 (6 bases). Trimming shortened V by 4 bases and J by 5 bases, and 9 bases separated the two germline ends. Germline CDR1 is DFQATT and CDR2 is SNEGSKA (reference sequence). CDR3 size: 12 residues.

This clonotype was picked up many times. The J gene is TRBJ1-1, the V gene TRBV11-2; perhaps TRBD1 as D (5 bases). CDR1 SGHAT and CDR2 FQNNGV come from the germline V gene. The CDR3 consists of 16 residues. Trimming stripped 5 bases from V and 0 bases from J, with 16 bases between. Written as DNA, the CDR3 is TGTGCCAGCAGCCTCGACAGAAGCCCCCTGAACACTGAAGCTTTCTTT. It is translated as CASSLDRSPLNTEAFF.

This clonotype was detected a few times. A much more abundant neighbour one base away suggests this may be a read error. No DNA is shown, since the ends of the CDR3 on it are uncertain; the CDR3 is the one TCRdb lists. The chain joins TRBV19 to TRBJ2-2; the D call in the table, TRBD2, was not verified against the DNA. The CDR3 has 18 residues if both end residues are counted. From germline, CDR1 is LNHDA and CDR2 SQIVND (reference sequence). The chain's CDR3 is CASSSGLAGGPTPGSCFF.

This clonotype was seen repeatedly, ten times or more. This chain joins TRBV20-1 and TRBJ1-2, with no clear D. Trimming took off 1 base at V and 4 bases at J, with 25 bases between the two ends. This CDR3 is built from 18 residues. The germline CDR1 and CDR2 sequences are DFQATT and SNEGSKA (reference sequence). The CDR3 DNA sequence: TGCAGTGCTAGAGGTCGAGGAGGTGTCGTATCGAAGTCCTATGGCTACACCTTC. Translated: CSARGRGGVVSKSYGYTF.

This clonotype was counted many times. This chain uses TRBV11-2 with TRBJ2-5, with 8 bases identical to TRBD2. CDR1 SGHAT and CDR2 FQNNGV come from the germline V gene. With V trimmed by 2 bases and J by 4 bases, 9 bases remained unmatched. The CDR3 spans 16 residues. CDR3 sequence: CASSLRIGGVGETQYF. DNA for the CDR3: TGTGCCAGCAGCTTACGAATCGGGGGGGTTGGAGAGACCCAGTACTTC. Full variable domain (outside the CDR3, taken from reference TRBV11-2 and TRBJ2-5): EAGVAQSPRYKIIEKRQSVAFWCNPISGHATLYWYQQILGQGPKLLIQFQNNGVVDDSQLPKDRFSAERLKGVDSTLKIQPAKLEDSAVYLCASSLRIGGVGETQYFGPGTRLLVL.

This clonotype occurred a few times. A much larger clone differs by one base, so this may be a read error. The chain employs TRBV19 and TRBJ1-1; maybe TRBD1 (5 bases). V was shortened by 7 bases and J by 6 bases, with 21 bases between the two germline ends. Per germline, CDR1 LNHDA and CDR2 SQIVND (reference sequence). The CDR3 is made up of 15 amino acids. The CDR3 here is CASKKSGGIDAEAFF. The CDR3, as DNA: TGTGCCAGTAAAAAATCCGGGGGGATCGACGCTGAAGCTTTCTTT.

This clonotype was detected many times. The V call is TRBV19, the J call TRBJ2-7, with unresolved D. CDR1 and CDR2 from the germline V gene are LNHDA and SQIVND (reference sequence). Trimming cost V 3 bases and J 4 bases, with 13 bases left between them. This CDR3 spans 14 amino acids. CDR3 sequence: CASSISTDRYEQYF. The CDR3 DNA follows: TGTGCCAGTAGTATCTCAACGGACCGATACGAGCAGTACTTC.

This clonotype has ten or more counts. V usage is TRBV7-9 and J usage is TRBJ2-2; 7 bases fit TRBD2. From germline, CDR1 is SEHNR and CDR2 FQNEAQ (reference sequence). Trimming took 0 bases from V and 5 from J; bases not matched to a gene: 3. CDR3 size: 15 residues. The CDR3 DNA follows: TGTGCCAGCAGCTTAGCCCTGCGGGGGACCGGGGAGCTGTTTTTT. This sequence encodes CASSLALRGTGELFF.

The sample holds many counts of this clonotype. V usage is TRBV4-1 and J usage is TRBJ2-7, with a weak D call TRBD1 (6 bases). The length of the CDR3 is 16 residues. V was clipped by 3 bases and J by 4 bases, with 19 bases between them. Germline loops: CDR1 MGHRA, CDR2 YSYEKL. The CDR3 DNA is TGCGCCAGCAGCCACCCCGGGACACAAAAGGGATACGAGCAGTACTTC. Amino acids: CASSHPGTQKGYEQYF.

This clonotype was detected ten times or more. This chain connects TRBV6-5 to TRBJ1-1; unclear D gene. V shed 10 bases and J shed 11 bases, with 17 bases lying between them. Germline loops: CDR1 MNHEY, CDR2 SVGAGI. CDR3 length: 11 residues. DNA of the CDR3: TGTGCCACCGACGGCGGGCAGATGGCTTTCTTT. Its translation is CATDGGQMAFF.

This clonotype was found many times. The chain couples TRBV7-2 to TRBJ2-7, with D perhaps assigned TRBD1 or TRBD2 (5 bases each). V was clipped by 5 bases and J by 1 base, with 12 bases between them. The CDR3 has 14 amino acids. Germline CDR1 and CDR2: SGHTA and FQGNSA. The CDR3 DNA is TGTGCCAGCAGCCTGGAGTGGGGGTCCTACGAGCAGTACTTC. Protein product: CASSLEWGSYEQYF.

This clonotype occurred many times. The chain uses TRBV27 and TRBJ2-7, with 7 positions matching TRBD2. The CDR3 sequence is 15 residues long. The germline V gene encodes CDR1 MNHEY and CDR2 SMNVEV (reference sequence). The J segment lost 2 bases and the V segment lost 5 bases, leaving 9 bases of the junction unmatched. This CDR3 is CASSPGTTITYEQYF. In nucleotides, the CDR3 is TGTGCCAGCAGTCCCGGGACTACGATTACCTACGAGCAGTACTTC.

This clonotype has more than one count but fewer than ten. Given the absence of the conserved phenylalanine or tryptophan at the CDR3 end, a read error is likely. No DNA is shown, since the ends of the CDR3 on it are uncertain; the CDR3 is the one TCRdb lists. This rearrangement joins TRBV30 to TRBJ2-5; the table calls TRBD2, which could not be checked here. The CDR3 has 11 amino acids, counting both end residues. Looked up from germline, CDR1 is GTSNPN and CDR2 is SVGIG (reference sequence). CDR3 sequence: CAWSLSAGVTV.